This TCR beta chain derives from a study of control samples from healthy donors and cancer patients. V shed 4 bases and J shed 5 bases, with 15 bases lying between them. The CDR3 consists of 14 residues. From germline, CDR1 is SGHRS and CDR2 YFSETQ. Sequenced by immunoSEQ multiplex PCR; TCRdb stores in-frame clones only, minus some. The sample carries about 130,000 clones, 85% to 95% recorded once. The chain couples TRBV5-1 to TRBJ2-5, with D possibly being TRBD1 (6 bases). This TCR came from a man aged 80 or over with head and neck cancer. The sequenced material came from PBMCs. DNA of the CDR3: TGCGCCAGCAGCAAAAGACAGGTTGGGGAGACCCAGTACTTC. This codes for CASSKRQVGETQYF.